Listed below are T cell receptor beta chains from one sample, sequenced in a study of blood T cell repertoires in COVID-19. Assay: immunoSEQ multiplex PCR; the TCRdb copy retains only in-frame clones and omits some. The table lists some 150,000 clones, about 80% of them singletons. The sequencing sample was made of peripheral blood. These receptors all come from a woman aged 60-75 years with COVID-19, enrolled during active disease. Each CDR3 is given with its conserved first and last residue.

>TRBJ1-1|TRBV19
CASSITGHGNTEAFF
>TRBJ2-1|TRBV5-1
CASGPTGNNEQFF
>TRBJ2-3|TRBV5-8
CASSLVTRDTDTQYF
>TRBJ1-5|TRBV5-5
CASSLPGTGNNQPQHF
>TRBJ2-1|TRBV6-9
CASSYCGEPLSLCNEQFF
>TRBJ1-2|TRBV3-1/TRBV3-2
CASSQDLLRANYGYTF
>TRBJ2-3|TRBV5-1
CASRPAGQGADTQYF
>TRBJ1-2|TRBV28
CASSLSSLQGREGYTF
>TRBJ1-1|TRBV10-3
CAIRGRTELNTEAFF
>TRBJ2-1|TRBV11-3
CASSFGQRFYNEQFF
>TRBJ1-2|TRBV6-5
CASIRGTLSDYGYTF
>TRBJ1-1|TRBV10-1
CASSESPGHNTEAFF
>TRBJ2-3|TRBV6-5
CARGGDRGSDTQYF
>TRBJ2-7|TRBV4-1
CASSQGPGQTYEQYF
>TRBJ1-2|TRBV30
CAWSHRDSSYGYTF
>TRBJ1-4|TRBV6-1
CASSEAQGKLFF
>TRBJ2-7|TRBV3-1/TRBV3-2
CASSPEQGLGSYEQYF
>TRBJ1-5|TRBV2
CASDSSNQPQHF
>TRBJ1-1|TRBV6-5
CACSRGPTEAFF
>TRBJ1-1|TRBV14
CASSQWTPGVGVTEAFF
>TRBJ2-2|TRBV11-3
CASSLAQARDGELFF
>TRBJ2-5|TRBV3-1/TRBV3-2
CASSQGQGVSETQYF
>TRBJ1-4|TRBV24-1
CATSDGGTGNEKLFF
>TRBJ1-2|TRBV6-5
CASRTGNYGYTF
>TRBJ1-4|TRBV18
CASSPEGVDEKLFF
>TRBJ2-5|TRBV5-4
CASSLPGRETQYF
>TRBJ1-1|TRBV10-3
CAIRQNMNTEAFF
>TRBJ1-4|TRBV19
CASSIGGTNSEKLFF
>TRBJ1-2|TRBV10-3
CAISEGQGATYGYTF
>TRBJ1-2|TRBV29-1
CGEGGARGYTF
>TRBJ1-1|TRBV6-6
CASNQQGNTEAFF
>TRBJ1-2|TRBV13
CASSSQLGQGRTNGYTF
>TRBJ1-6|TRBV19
CASRGGLVGSPLHF
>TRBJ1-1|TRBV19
CASTATTWITEAFF
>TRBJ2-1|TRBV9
CASSAPSSYNEQFF
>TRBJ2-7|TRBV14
CASSQAYEQYF
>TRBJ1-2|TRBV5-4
CASSSPARQGGGYTF
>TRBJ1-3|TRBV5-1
CASSLFPVDSGNTIYF
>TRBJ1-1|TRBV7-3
CASSLEARNTEAFF
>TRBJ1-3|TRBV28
CASNSRGPNSGNTIYF
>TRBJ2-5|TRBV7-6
CASSPSGRLWETQYF
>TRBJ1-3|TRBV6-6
CASSSLGQVGNTIYF
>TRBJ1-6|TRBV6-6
CASSLDGGSYNSPLHF
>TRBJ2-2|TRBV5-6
CASSPTRRVLDGELFF
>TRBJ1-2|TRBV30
CAWSVWEEGTF
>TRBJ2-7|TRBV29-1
CSVVEGTYEQYF
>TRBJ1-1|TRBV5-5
CASSLASVEAFF
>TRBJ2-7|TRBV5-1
CASSIRQGFYEQYF